The entry that follows covers one T cell receptor beta chain sequence. These data belong to a study of blood T cell repertoires in COVID-19. Across the whole study: COVID-19 samples collected from the United States, Italy and Spain covered acute and convalescent phases. PBMCs, B-cell-depleted T cells, or T cells provided the cDNA or gDNA that made up the material.

Original data processing: The authors estimated nucleated cell counts from reference gene primer amplification. The assay was immunoSEQ multiplex PCR, and TCRdb's table has in-frame clones only and misses some. V and J calls and clone size are copied from that table; D and trimming were computed from the DNA. The repertoire consists of around 41,000 clones, with 88% occurring once and the leading ten covering approximately 4.9%. V was pared by 6 bases and J by 4 bases, with 10 bases of the junction left unmatched. The CDR3 runs 16 residues. Per germline, CDR1 SGHAT and CDR2 FQNNGV. The receptor's source is a human donor in a cohort sampled during active COVID-19. The sequenced material came from peripheral blood. J is TRBJ2-2 and V is TRBV11-2, with TRBD2 identical over 8 bases. The DNA of the CDR3 is TGTGCCAGCAGACCTCGGGGGGGCATTGTCACCGGGGAGCTGTTTTTT. Translating it yields CASRPRGGIVTGELFF.